This entry lists 17 T cell receptor beta chains sequenced from one sample in a study of regulatory T cells in long-lasting Graves disease. In building TCR beta libraries, iRepertoire HTBI primers were used together with Arm-PCR of CDR3 regions. A single record per CDR3 protein comes from TCRdb applying MiXCR to the multiplex PCR reads. The sample contains some 410,000 distinct CDR3 sequences, about 17% of which appear only once. As for time point: newly diagnosed GD, antithyroid drugs for less than 3 months. PBMC RNA was the source of the TCR library. These same data were also listed under a study on T cells in Graves' hyperthyroidism and ophthalmopathy.

The material sequenced was peripheral blood mononuclear cells (PBMCs), taken at new diagnosis, from a patient treated with antithyroid drugs. The source is a woman aged 25-40 years with Graves disease.

This clonotype was seen only a few times. This chain joins TRBV29-1 and TRBJ2-1, with TRBD1 identical over 10 bases. After removal of 2 bases from V and 9 bases from J, the junction contained 13 bases not matched to a gene. Per the germline V gene, CDR1 is SQVTM and CDR2 is ANQGSEA. The CDR3 has 16 residues. The DNA for the CDR3 is TGCAGCGTTGAATTCCCGGGACAGGGGTTTTTTGGTGAGCAGTTCTTC. Protein sequence: CSVEFPGQGFFGEQFF.

This clonotype was observed at least ten times. The rearrangement joins TRBV28 to TRBJ2-7; D uncertain. The CDR3 is 14 amino acids. V shed 2 bases and J shed 1 base, with 9 bases lying between them. The germline gives CDR1 MDHEN, CDR2 SYDVKM. The CDR3 nucleotides read TGTGCCAGCAGTTTAACTGAGGATTCCTACGAGCAGTACTTC. Translated: CASSLTEDSYEQYF. Full variable domain (missing parts from reference TRBV28 and TRBJ2-7): DVKVTQSSRYLVKRTGEKVFLECVQDMDHENMFWYRQDPGLGLRLIYFSYDVKMKEKGDIPEGYSVSREKKERFSLILESASTNQTSMYLCASSLTEDSYEQYFGPGTRLTVT.

The CDR3 sequence is CASTFGQSPFNEQYF. CDR3 sequence (DNA): TGTGCCAGCACTTTCGGGCAAAGCCCATTCAACGAGCAGTACTTC. The V call is TRBV7-2, the J call TRBJ2-7; D call uncertain. V lost 7 bases, J lost 5 bases, and 21 bases lay in between. This CDR3 is 15 amino acids long. The germline V gene has CDR1 SGHTA and CDR2 FQGNSA.

In its sample, this clonotype was seen a few times. V usage is TRBV12-3 or TRBV12-4 and J usage is TRBJ2-4; TRBD2 is a possible D gene (5 bases). The CDR3 is made up of 13 amino acids. The ends were cut back, 2 bases at V and 8 bases at J, with 10 bases in the middle. The CDR3 region has the DNA TGTGCCAGCAGTTTAAGGACTGAAGACATTCAGTACTTC. The encoded protein is CASSLRTEDIQYF.

Many counts were recorded for this clonotype. V usage is TRBV2 and J usage is TRBJ2-1; the D gene is possibly TRBD2 (7 bases). The CDR3 runs 13 residues. Germline CDR1 and CDR2: SNHLY and FYNNEI. V was pared by 8 bases and J by 9 bases, with 17 bases between. DNA for the CDR3: TGTGCCAGCGCGGGGGTAGTAGGGGGTGAGCAGTTCTTC. This sequence encodes CASAGVVGGEQFF.

This clonotype was counted at least ten times. The V call is TRBV27, the J call TRBJ1-5, with unresolved D. The germline CDR1 and CDR2 sequences are MNHEY and SMNVEV (reference sequence). The CDR3 totals 13 residues. V dropped 2 bases and J dropped 7 bases, with 9 bases sitting between them. The CDR3 protein is CASSLGGRQPQHF. The CDR3 DNA reads TGTGCCAGCAGTTTAGGAGGGAGGCAGCCCCAGCATTTT.

This clonotype was picked up a small number of times. V gene TRBV19 combines with J gene TRBJ1-1; D is perhaps TRBD1 (5 bases). Germline CDR1 is LNHDA and CDR2 is SQIVND (reference sequence). The CDR3 is made up of 13 amino acids. The V and J ends lost 2 bases and 4 bases respectively, with 8 bases between them. The CDR3 sequence is CASSIWGGTEAFF. CDR3 DNA: TGTGCCAGTAGTATATGGGGGGGCACTGAAGCTTTCTTT.

Many counts were recorded for this clonotype. The chain recombines TRBV28 with TRBJ2-7, with D uncertain. The germline V gene encodes CDR1 MDHEN and CDR2 SYDVKM. The CDR3 extends over 13 amino acids. The ends were cut back, 1 base at V and 4 bases at J, with 8 bases in the middle. The CDR3 nucleotides are TGTGCCAGCAGTTTATCTCAGTGGTACGAGCAGTACTTC. Its protein product is CASSLSQWYEQYF.

At least ten counts were recorded for this clonotype. The rearrangement links TRBV12-3 or TRBV12-4 to TRBJ2-3, with D uncertain. V was clipped by 2 bases and J by 3 bases, with 12 bases between them. The CDR3 runs 15 residues. The CDR3 DNA reads as TGTGCCAGCAGTTTACTCGGCTTAGCAACAGATACGCAGTATTTT. Its protein is CASSLLGLATDTQYF.

The table lists this clonotype with many counts. The V gene is TRBV13, the J gene TRBJ1-1; 10 positions agree with TRBD1. The CDR3 runs to 14 residues. Germline loops: CDR1 PRHDT, CDR2 FYEKMQ (reference sequence). The ends lost 8 bases at V and 0 bases at J; junction bases unmatched: 3. The CDR3 sequence is CASGTGDVNTEAFF. DNA of the CDR3: TGTGCCAGCGGGACAGGGGACGTGAACACTGAAGCTTTCTTT.

In this sample, this clonotype turned up many times. The chain joins TRBV5-1 to TRBJ1-5, with D unresolved. The CDR3 has 13 residues. Germline V gene sequence: CDR1 SGHRS, CDR2 YFSETQ. V was pared by 4 bases and J by 2 bases, with 7 bases between. The CDR3 DNA sequence: TGCGCCAGCAGCCACACGGGCAATCAGCCCCAGCATTTT. This sequence encodes CASSHTGNQPQHF. Full variable domain (rest looked up from reference TRBV5-1 and TRBJ1-5): KAGVTQTPRYLIKTRGQQVTLSCSPISGHRSVSWYQQTPGQGLQFLFEYFSETQRNKGNFPGRFSGRQFSNSRSEMNVSTLELGDSALYLCASSHTGNQPQHFGDGTRLSIL.

This clonotype was picked up many times. This chain links TRBV7-2 with TRBJ2-3; D not certain. V was shortened by 1 base and J by 4 bases, with 6 bases between the two germline ends. The CDR3 consists of 13 residues. From germline, CDR1 is SGHTA and CDR2 FQGNSA. Here the CDR3 reads CASSLGPADTQYF. CDR3 nucleotides: TGTGCCAGCAGCTTAGGTCCGGCAGATACGCAGTATTTT.

The chain employs TRBV15 and TRBJ2-7; D possibly corresponds to TRBD1 (6 bases). Between the trimmed V and J ends, which lost 3 bases and 3 bases, there was a span of 15 bases. The CDR3 totals 15 residues. Germline V gives CDR1 LNHNV, CDR2 YYDKDF (reference sequence). Here the CDR3 DNA reads TGTGCCACCAGCAGGGGCCGGGACATACTCTACGAGCAGTACTTC. It is translated as CATSRGRDILYEQYF.

The rearrangement joins TRBV14 to TRBJ2-7; TRBD2 matches at 15 bases. There are 16 residues in the CDR3. Germline trimming cut 3 bases from V and 2 bases from J; bases unmatched to any gene: 2. The V gene's germline CDR1 is SGHDN and CDR2 FVKESK. The CDR3 loop is CASSQGLAGGTYEQYF. CDR3 coding DNA: TGTGCCAGCAGCCAGGGACTAGCGGGAGGTACCTACGAGCAGTACTTC.

This clonotype was detected only a few times. The chain links TRBV4-1 to TRBJ2-7; 8 bases align to TRBD1. With 3 bases clipped from V and 2 bases from J, the junction kept 15 bases outside the gene matches. Germline V gives CDR1 MGHRA, CDR2 YSYEKL. The CDR3 covers 18 residues. The DNA of the CDR3 is TGCGCCAGCAGCCACGGACAGGGAGCCTCAAACATTCCCTACGAGCAGTACTTC. Translated: CASSHGQGASNIPYEQYF.

This clonotype has ten or more counts. The V call is TRBV6-2 or TRBV6-3, the J call TRBJ2-5; tentative D call: TRBD2 (6 bases). The germline CDR1 and CDR2 sequences are MNHEY and SVGEGT. V lost 5 bases and J lost 2, with 18 bases in between. The CDR3 contains 16 residues. The CDR3 coding sequence is TGTGCCAGCAGTCCTGGAATCCAGGGAGGACAAGAGACCCAGTACTTC. Translated: CASSPGIQGGQETQYF.

The CDR3 bases are TGTGCCAGCAGTTACCACCCGGGACGACAGTACTTC. Amino acids: CASSYHPGRQYF. The rearrangement uses TRBV6-5 and TRBJ2-7; D is tentatively TRBD1 or TRBD2 (5 bases each). The CDR3 totals 12 residues. Deletions cut 2 bases from V and 10 bases from J, with 12 bases between. CDR1 and CDR2 from the germline V gene are MNHEY and SVGAGI.